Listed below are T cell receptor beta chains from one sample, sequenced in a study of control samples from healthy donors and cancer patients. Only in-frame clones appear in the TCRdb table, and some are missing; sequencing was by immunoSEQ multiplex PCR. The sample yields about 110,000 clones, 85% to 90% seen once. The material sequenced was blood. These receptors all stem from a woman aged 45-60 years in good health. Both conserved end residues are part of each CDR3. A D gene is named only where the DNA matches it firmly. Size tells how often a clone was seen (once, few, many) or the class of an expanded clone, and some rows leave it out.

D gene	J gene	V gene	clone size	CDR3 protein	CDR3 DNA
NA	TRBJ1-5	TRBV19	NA	CASSRERTQPQHF	TGTGCCAGTAGCAGGGAGCGTACTCAGCCCCAGCATTTT
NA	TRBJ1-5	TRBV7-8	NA	CASSTGAAKNQPQHF	TGTGCCAGCAGCACAGGCGCAGCAAAAAATCAGCCCCAGCATTTT
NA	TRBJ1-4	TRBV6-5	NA	CASSYFWGPGEKLFF	TGTGCCAGCAGTTACTTTTGGGGGCCTGGGGAAAAACTGTTTTTT
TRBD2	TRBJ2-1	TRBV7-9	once	CASSFGLAGGLDEQFF	TGTGCCAGCAGCTTCGGATTAGCGGGGGGGCTGGATGAGCAGTTCTTC
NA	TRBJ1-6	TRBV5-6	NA	CASSPALGASSYNSPLHF	TGTGCCAGCAGCCCGGCCCTTGGGGCTAGCTCCTATAATTCACCCCTCCACTTT
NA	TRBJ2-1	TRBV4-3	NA	CASSQGTYNEQFF	TGCGCCAGCAGCCAAGGTACTTACAATGAGCAGTTCTTC
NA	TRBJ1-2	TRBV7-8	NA	CASSLSAGKNGYTF	TGTGCCAGCAGCTTATCTGCAGGGAAGAATGGCTACACCTTC
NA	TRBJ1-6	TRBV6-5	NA	CASSYQWRGESPLHF	TGTGCCAGCAGTTACCAGTGGCGGGGGGAATCACCCCTCCACTTT
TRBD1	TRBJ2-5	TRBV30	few	CAYGTGGKGETQYF	TGTGCCTACGGGACAGGGGGTAAGGGAGAGACCCAGTACTTC
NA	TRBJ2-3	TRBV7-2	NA	CASSWPWGGIADTQYF	TGTGCCAGCAGCTGGCCATGGGGTGGGATTGCAGATACGCAGTATTTT
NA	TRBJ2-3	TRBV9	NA	CASSVKDTQYF	TGTGCCAGCAGCGTCAAAGATACGCAGTATTTT
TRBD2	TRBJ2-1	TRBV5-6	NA	CASSLGSGGRLRYNEQFF	TGTGCCAGCAGCTTGGGGAGCGGCGGGAGATTAAGGTACAATGAGCAGTTCTTC
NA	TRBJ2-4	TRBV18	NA	CASSPVLGAVKNIQYF	TGTGCCAGCTCACCAGTACTAGGGGCGGTCAAAAACATTCAGTACTTC
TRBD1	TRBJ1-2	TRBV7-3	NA	CASSADRGNYGYTF	TGTGCCAGCAGCGCGGACAGGGGGAACTATGGCTACACCTTC
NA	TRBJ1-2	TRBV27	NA	CASTLLPTDPNYGYTF	TGTGCCAGCACCCTACTCCCGACGGATCCTAACTATGGCTACACCTTC
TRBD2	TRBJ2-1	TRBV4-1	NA	CASSQGTSSFNEQFF	TGCGCCAGCAGCCAAGGGACTAGTTCTTTCAATGAGCAGTTCTTC
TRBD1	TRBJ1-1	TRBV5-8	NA	CASSSYRGMNTEAFF	TGTGCCAGCAGCTCGTACAGGGGAATGAACACTGAAGCTTTCTTT
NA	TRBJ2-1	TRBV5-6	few	CASSPWGSSYNEQFF	TGTGCCAGCAGCCCTTGGGGCAGCTCCTACAATGAGCAGTTCTTC
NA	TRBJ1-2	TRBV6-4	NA	CASSDWTAPGGYTF	TGTGCCAGCAGTGACTGGACAGCTCCAGGTGGCTACACCTTC
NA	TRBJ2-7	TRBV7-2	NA	CASSLFEGVSYEQYF	TGTGCCAGCAGCTTATTCGAGGGGGTCTCCTACGAGCAGTACTTC
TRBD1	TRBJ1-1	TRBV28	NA	CASGTGVNTEAFF	TGTGCCAGCGGGACAGGGGTAAACACTGAAGCTTTCTTT
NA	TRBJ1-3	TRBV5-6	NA	CASSFTGSGNTIYF	TGTGCCAGCAGCTTTACCGGCTCTGGAAACACCATATATTTT
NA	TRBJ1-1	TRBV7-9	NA	CASGLGYLNTEAFF	TGTGCCAGCGGCCTCGGCTACCTAAACACTGAAGCTTTCTTT
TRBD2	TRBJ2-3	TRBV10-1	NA	CASSGKTSGSSLSTDTQYF	TGCGCCAGCAGTGGCAAAACTAGCGGGAGTTCCCTTAGCACAGATACGCAGTATTTT
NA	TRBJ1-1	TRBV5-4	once	CASSSQQKANTEAFF	TGTGCCAGCAGCTCCCAGCAAAAAGCGAACACTGAAGCTTTCTTT
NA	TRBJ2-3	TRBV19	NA	CASSSLGQITDTQYF	TGTGCCAGTAGTTCACTAGGACAGATTACAGATACGCAGTATTTT
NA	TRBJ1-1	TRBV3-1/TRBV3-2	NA	CASSQDPINGAEAFF	TGTGCCAGCAGCCAAGATCCGATTAACGGGGCTGAAGCTTTCTTT
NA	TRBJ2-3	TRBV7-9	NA	CASSLGISTDTQYF	TGTGCCAGCAGCTTAGGGATTAGCACAGATACGCAGTATTTT
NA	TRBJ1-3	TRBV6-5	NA	CASSWGSGNTIYF	TGTGCCAGCAGTTGGGGGTCCGGAAACACCATATATTTT
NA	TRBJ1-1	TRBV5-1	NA	CASSSGEVVGTEAFF	TGCGCCAGCAGCTCGGGAGAGGTGGTCGGCACTGAAGCTTTCTTT
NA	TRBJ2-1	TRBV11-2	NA	CASSSALEQFF	TGTGCCAGCAGCTCAGCCCTTGAGCAGTTCTTC
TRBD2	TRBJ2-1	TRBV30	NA	CAWSVLAGADEQFF	TGTGCCTGGAGTGTACTAGCGGGAGCTGATGAGCAGTTCTTC
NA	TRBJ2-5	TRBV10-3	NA	CAISESAGEWVGVQQETQYF	TGTGCCATCAGTGAGTCGGCGGGTGAATGGGTCGGGGTACAACAAGAGACCCAGTACTTC
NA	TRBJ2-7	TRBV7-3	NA	CASSSYPGPTYEQYF	TGTGCCAGCAGCTCGTATCCGGGGCCAACGTACGAGCAGTACTTC
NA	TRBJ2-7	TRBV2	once	CASSESAELDYEQYF	TGTGCCAGCAGTGAATCAGCGGAACTTGACTACGAGCAGTACTTC
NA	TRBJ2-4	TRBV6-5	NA	CASSYSAAKNIQYF	TGTGCCAGCAGTTACTCTGCAGCTAAAAACATTCAGTACTTC
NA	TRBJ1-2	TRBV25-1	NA	CASSEYRRGGYTF	TGTGCCAGCAGTGAATACCGGCGGGGTGGCTACACCTTC
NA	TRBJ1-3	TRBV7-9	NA	CASRLWGARGNTIYF	TGTGCCAGCAGGTTGTGGGGGGCGCGTGGAAACACCATATATTTT
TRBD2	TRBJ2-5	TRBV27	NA	CASSSARLAGGSSGTQYF	TGTGCCAGCAGTTCCGCTCGACTAGCGGGGGGGTCCTCGGGGACCCAGTACTTC
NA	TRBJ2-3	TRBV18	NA	CASSSLIADTQYF	TGTGCCAGCTCCTCATTAATCGCAGATACGCAGTATTTT
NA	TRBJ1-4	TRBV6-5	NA	CASMFRELVNEKLFF	TGTGCCAGCATGTTTAGGGAGTTAGTTAATGAAAAACTGTTTTTT